Below are 21 T cell receptor beta chains sequenced from a single sample in a study of blood T cell repertoires in COVID-19. Sequencing used immunoSEQ multiplex PCR; TCRdb keeps in-frame clones, though not all of them. The profile shows approximately 200,000 clones, approximately 86% of them singletons. The sequencing input was peripheral blood. These receptors originate from a man in his 70s with active or convalescent COVID-19.

The chain couples TRBV5-1 to TRBJ2-1; perhaps TRBD2 as D (5 bases). V lost 5 bases and J lost 3, with 9 bases in between. The length of the CDR3 is 13 residues. CDR1 and CDR2 from the germline V gene are SGHRS and YFSETQ. CDR3 sequence: CASRDSYYNEQFF. The CDR3 nucleotides read TGCGCCAGCAGGGACTCATACTACAATGAGCAGTTCTTC. The variable domain in full, with the rest retrieved from reference TRBV5-1 and TRBJ2-1, is KAGVTQTPRYLIKTRGQQVTLSCSPISGHRSVSWYQQTPGQGLQFLFEYFSETQRNKGNFPGRFSGRQFSNSRSEMNVSTLELGDSALYLCASRDSYYNEQFFGPGTRLTVL.

The rearrangement joins TRBV5-1 to TRBJ2-2; D is unclear. The CDR3 contains 14 residues. Trimming shortened V by 1 base and J by 1 base, and 5 bases separated the two germline ends. Germline V gives CDR1 SGHRS, CDR2 YFSETQ. Here the CDR3 DNA reads TGCGCCAGCAGCTTGCAACAGAACACCGGGGAGCTGTTTTTT. As protein: CASSLQQNTGELFF. Filled out from reference TRBV5-1 and TRBJ2-2, the complete variable domain reads KAGVTQTPRYLIKTRGQQVTLSCSPISGHRSVSWYQQTPGQGLQFLFEYFSETQRNKGNFPGRFSGRQFSNSRSEMNVSTLELGDSALYLCASSLQQNTGELFFGEGSRLTVL.

This clone was recorded only once. J is TRBJ2-3 and V is TRBV10-3; 8 positions match TRBD2. The V and J ends lost 8 bases and 2 bases, in that order; junction bases with no gene match: 3. The V gene's germline CDR1 is ENHRY and CDR2 SYGVKD. The CDR3 runs to 13 residues. The CDR3 loop is CAIASGPTDTQYF. CDR3 coding DNA: TGTGCCATCGCTAGCGGGCCCACAGATACGCAGTATTTT.

The V call is TRBV7-9, the J call TRBJ1-4, with D possibly TRBD1 on 6 matching bases. The germline V gene has CDR1 SEHNR and CDR2 FQNEAQ (reference sequence). The CDR3 consists of 15 residues. V was trimmed by 5 bases and J by 5 bases, leaving 15 bases between them. CDR3 loop: CASSPGQQSNEKLFF. The CDR3 bases are TGTGCCAGCAGCCCCGGACAGCAATCCAATGAAAAACTGTTTTTT.

V is TRBV9 and J is TRBJ2-1; TRBD2 aligns across 7 bases. V gave up 0 bases and J gave up 9 bases; unmatched junction bases: 12. CDR1 is SGDLS and CDR2 is YYNGEE in the germline V gene. The CDR3 has 16 amino acids. For the CDR3, the DNA is TGTGCCAGCAGCGTAGGGGCTAGCGGTCCCCCCAGTGAGCAGTTCTTC. This translates into CASSVGASGPPSEQFF. Together with reference TRBV9 and TRBJ2-1, the CDR3 gives the full variable domain: DSGVTQTPKHLITATGQRVTLRCSPRSGDLSVYWYQQSLDQGLQFLIQYYNGEERAKGNILERFSAQQFPDLHSELNLSSLELGDSALYFCASSVGASGPPSEQFFGPGTRLTVL.

The chain recombines TRBV4-3 with TRBJ2-1, with 11 positions matching TRBD2. Per the germline V gene, CDR1 is LGHNA and CDR2 is YSLEER. V was pared by 0 bases and J by 9 bases, with 4 bases of the junction left unmatched. The length of the CDR3 is 15 residues. DNA for the CDR3: TGCGCCAGCAGCCAAGAGTGGCTAGCGGGAGGTGAGCAGTTCTTC. Translated, it gives CASSQEWLAGGEQFF.

The CDR3 DNA reads as TGTGCCAGCAGCTTGGGTGGAGTGGGACAGAGCTATGGCTACACCTTC. Protein sequence: CASSLGGVGQSYGYTF. V usage is TRBV5-5 and J usage is TRBJ1-2; 7 positions match TRBD1. Germline loops: CDR1 SGHKS, CDR2 YYEKEE (reference sequence). With V trimmed by 0 bases and J by 4 bases, 9 bases remained unmatched. The CDR3 has 16 amino acids.

The chain carries TRBV5-1 and TRBJ1-2, with 7 bases fitting TRBD1. Germline trimming cut 0 bases from V and 7 bases from J; bases unmatched to any gene: 3. The germline V gene has CDR1 SGHRS and CDR2 YFSETQ. CDR3 length: 13 residues. This CDR3 is CASSLEGTAGYTF. CDR3 nucleotide sequence: TGCGCCAGCAGCTTGGAAGGGACAGCTGGCTACACCTTC.

This chain joins TRBV19 and TRBJ2-1; 9 bases match TRBD1. V shed 1 base and J 0 bases; nucleotides not matched to a gene: 13. The germline V gene has CDR1 LNHDA and CDR2 SQIVND (reference sequence). The CDR3 has 20 residues. DNA of the CDR3: TGTGCCAGTAGTATAGGGTTCGCGACAGGGGGGTTCGGCTCCTACAATGAGCAGTTCTTC. Translation gives CASSIGFATGGFGSYNEQFF.

This chain connects TRBV6-5 to TRBJ2-5; D may be TRBD1 (6 bases). CDR3 length: 15 residues. Germline V gives CDR1 MNHEY, CDR2 SVGAGI. V was cut by 4 bases and J by 5 bases, with 17 bases left in between. In nucleotides, the CDR3 is TGTGCCAGCAGTTCGGGACAATTAGAAGGGGAGACCCAGTACTTC. This encodes CASSSGQLEGETQYF.

There are a few counts of this clone. The CDR3 sequence: CASSLSALGTDTQYF. The CDR3 DNA reads as TGTGCCAGCAGCTTGAGTGCCCTGGGCACAGATACGCAGTATTTT. The rearrangement links TRBV7-6 to TRBJ2-3; D ambiguous. CDR3 length equals 15 residues. The V end lost 3 bases, the J end lost 1 base, and 11 bases lay between the germline ends. Per the germline V gene, CDR1 is SGHVS and CDR2 is FNYEAQ.

The chain joins TRBV7-8 to TRBJ2-7; tentatively, D is TRBD2 (5 bases). This CDR3 comprises 16 residues. Trimming took 5 bases from V and 2 from J, leaving 19 bases between them. The germline V gene encodes CDR1 SGHVS and CDR2 FQNEAQ. DNA of the CDR3: TGTGCCAGCAGCCCCTCGGCGGGCGATCGCACCTACGAGCAGTACTTC. Its protein product is CASSPSAGDRTYEQYF.

J is TRBJ2-6 and V is TRBV10-2; D unresolved. Germline V gives CDR1 WSHSY, CDR2 SAAADI. V lost 2 bases and J lost 0, with 11 bases in between. The CDR3 loop spans 17 amino acids. CDR3 residues: CASSEIPANSGANVLTF. In nucleotides, the CDR3 is TGCGCCAGCAGTGAGATACCCGCTAACTCTGGGGCCAACGTCCTGACTTTC.

In DNA, the CDR3 is TGTGCCAGCACCCCTCGCCTGACAGGGTATGAGCAGTTCTTC. It translates to CASTPRLTGYEQFF. V gene TRBV9 combines with J gene TRBJ2-1, with 7 bases matching TRBD1. This CDR3 region has 14 residues. CDR1 is SGDLS, CDR2 YYNGEE, per germline. The ends lost 6 bases at V and 8 bases at J; junction bases unmatched: 11.

The rearrangement links TRBV28 to TRBJ2-3; D ambiguous. This CDR3 is built from 12 residues. Trimming shortened V by 1 base and J by 4 bases, and 3 bases separated the two germline ends. Germline V gene lookup returns CDR1 MDHEN and CDR2 SYDVKM. The chain's CDR3 is CASSLYSDTQYF. The DNA for the CDR3 is TGTGCCAGCAGTTTATACTCAGATACGCAGTATTTT.

The gene calls are TRBV5-1 and TRBJ2-1, with TRBD2 identical over 10 bases. Germline V gene sequence: CDR1 SGHRS, CDR2 YFSETQ. The CDR3 contains 15 residues. J gave up 4 bases and V 0 bases, and 1 base lay outside the gene matches. For the CDR3, the DNA is TGCGCCAGCAGCTTGGATAGCGGGGGGTACAATGAGCAGTTCTTC. This translates into CASSLDSGGYNEQFF.

The CDR3 coding sequence is TGCAGCGTCCGGGACTGGAGGTACGAGCAGTACTTC. The encoded protein is CSVRDWRYEQYF. J is TRBJ2-7 and V is TRBV29-1, with D tentatively TRBD2 (6 bases). Germline CDR1 is SQVTM and CDR2 is ANQGSEA. The CDR3 covers 12 residues. Deletions cut 6 bases from V and 4 bases from J, with 13 bases between.

J is TRBJ2-3 and V is TRBV3-1 (or the pseudogene TRBV3-2); TRBD1 matches 12 bases. Germline V gene lookup returns CDR1 LGHDT and CDR2 YNNKEL (reference sequence). The CDR3 loop spans 16 amino acids. The V gene end was trimmed by 4 bases and the J gene end by 4 bases; junction bases not matched to a gene: 6. CDR3 in amino acids: CASSPLGTGGADTQYF. The CDR3 DNA is TGTGCCAGCAGCCCACTGGGGACAGGGGGCGCAGATACGCAGTATTTT.

This clone appeared a single time. The chain couples TRBV6-5 to TRBJ2-2, with D possibly being TRBD2 (6 bases). The CDR3 spans 13 residues. V dropped 6 bases and J dropped 7 bases, with 12 bases sitting between them. The germline V gene encodes CDR1 MNHEY and CDR2 SVGAGI. The CDR3 is CASRAGTYGELFF. The CDR3 DNA is TGTGCCAGCAGGGCAGGGACTTACGGGGAGCTGTTTTTT.

CDR3 sequence: CASSQDDGLAAYNEQFF. The CDR3 DNA follows: TGTGCCAGCAGCCAAGATGACGGACTAGCGGCCTACAATGAGCAGTTCTTC. The chain uses TRBV14 and TRBJ2-1, with 10 bases matching TRBD2. The CDR3 totals 17 residues. The J segment lost 2 bases and the V segment lost 0 bases, leaving 4 bases of the junction unmatched. CDR1 and CDR2 (germline): SGHDN, FVKESK.

The CDR3, as DNA: TGTGCCAGCAGTTTCTCCTCGGGGGGCTACGAGCAGTACTTC. This gives the protein CASSFSSGGYEQYF. The chain joins TRBV28 to TRBJ2-7, with 7 bases lining up with TRBD2. The germline gives CDR1 MDHEN, CDR2 SYDVKM. V dropped 3 bases and J dropped 3; count of bases not matched to a gene: 5. CDR3 length: 14 amino acids.